Described below is a single T cell receptor beta chain sequence and its context. Its antigen remains undetermined. Mismatch with germline at one junction end may stem from a read error. Per the germline V gene (reference sequence), LNHNV is the CDR1 and YYDKDF is the CDR2. The CDR3 covers 16 residues, taking in both the cysteine and the phenylalanine. Only the CDR3 part of the read is kept: 48 bases, read in frame from the first base. TCRbeta CDR3 regions were amplified from genomic DNA using the immunoSEQ Assay, a bias-controlled multiplex PCR. Under the source paper's analysis protocol: The number of nucleated cells in each sample was estimated by amplification of reference gene primers within the assay. To quantify the absolute abundance of each unique TCRbeta CDR3 rearrangement, sequence reads were collapsed and filtered. Productive Simpson clonality was computed per sample as the square root of Simpson's diversity index over productive rearrangements. In TCRdb, the immuneACCESS table is reduced to in-frame sequences with V and J assigned. These tables do not hold every clone; where another copy was compared, an unresolved V gene accounts for under half, and the others remain unexplained. V and J calls and clone size are as listed in that table; D and trimming were resolved from the DNA. Here the sample has roughly 700,000 clones; 85% to 90% occur a single time. Under 0.3% of the sample is held by the ten biggest clonotypes.

This sample was included in a study of blood T cell repertoires in COVID-19 (dated by TCRdb to 2019 to 2021). Turning to the overall study: Collaborator samples came from the United States, Italy and Spain and covered acute and convalescent phases of COVID-19. Samples were obtained from the ongoing ImmuneRACE study (first 160 participants) and from about 1,300 subjects provided by 6 global collaborators. The dataset comprised deeply sampled blood TCRbeta repertoires from subjects exposed to, actively infected with, or recovered from COVID-19. HLA class I and class II types, where available, came from metadata supplied by the sample provider rather than from assay-based typing. A de-identified subject ID, COVID-19 status, age in years and sex were almost always included in the sample metadata. The prospective study material was composed of cDNA or gDNA derived from T cells, B-cell-depleted T cells, or PBMCs. A freely available public database, intended as a resource for researchers studying the immune response to SARS-CoV-2, is where the repertoires were released. The full study reports these points: The amount of clinical and demographic metadata varied by source and participant and was provided uncurated.

Collaborating institutions collected whole blood in K2EDTA tubes following their own protocols. For TCRbeta analysis, collaborator samples were shipped as frozen whole blood, as isolated PBMCs, or as DNA extracted from either sample type. The chain uses TRBV15 and TRBJ2-3, with 11 bases aligning to TRBD1. The sample comprised peripheral blood. This TCR derives from a woman under 30 with acute or convalescent COVID-19. CDR3 reads: CATSRERDRGTDTQYF. The base sequence is TGTGCCACCAGCCGAGAGCGGGACAGGGGGACCGATACGCAGTATTTT.